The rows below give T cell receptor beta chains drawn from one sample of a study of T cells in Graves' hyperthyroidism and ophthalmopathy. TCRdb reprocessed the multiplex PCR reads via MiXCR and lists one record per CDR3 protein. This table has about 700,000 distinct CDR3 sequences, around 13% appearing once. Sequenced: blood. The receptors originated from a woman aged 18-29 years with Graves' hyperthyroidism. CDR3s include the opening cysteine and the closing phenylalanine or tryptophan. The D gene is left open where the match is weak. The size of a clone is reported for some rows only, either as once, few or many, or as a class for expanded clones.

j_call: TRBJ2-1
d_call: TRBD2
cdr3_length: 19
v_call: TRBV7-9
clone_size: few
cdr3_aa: CASSSPRTSGRESYNEQFF
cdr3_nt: TGTGCCAGCAGCTCCCCCCGAACTAGCGGGAGGGAGTCCTACAATGAGCAGTTCTTC

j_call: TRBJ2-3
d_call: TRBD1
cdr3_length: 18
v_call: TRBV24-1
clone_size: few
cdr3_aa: CATSDPSTGKLATDTQYF
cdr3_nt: TGTGCCACCAGTGATCCGTCGACAGGGAAGCTGGCCACAGATACGCAGTATTTT

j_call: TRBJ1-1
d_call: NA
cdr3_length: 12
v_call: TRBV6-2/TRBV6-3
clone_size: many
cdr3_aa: CASSYGTTEAFF
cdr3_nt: TGTGCCAGCAGTTATGGGACTACTGAAGCTTTCTTT

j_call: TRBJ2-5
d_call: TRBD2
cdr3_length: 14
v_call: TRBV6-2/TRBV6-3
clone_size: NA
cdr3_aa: CASSPAGVEETQYF
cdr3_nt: TGTGCCAGCAGCCCAGCGGGAGTTGAAGAGACCCAGTACTTC

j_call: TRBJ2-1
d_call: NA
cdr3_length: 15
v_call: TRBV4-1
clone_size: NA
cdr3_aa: CASSQQDPNYNEQFF
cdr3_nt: TGCGCCAGCAGCCAACAGGACCCCAACTACAATGAGCAGTTCTTC

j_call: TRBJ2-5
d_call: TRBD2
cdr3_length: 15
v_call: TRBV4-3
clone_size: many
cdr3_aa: CASSQDPAGVETQYF
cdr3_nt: TGCGCCAGCAGCCAAGATCCCGCGGGAGTGGAGACCCAGTACTTC

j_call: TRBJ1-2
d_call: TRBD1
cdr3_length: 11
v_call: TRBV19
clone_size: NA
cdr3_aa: CTGGTGHGYTF
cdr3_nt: TGTACCGGGGGGACAGGGCACGGCTACACCTTC

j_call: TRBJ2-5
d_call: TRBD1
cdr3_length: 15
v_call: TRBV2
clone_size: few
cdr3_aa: CASKSDRAGEETQYF
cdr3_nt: TGTGCCAGCAAATCGGACAGGGCCGGGGAAGAGACCCAGTACTTC

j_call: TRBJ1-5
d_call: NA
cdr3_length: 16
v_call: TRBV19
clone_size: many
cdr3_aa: CASHHPLRGGNQPQHF
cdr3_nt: TGTGCCAGTCATCACCCCCTCCGGGGTGGCAATCAGCCCCAGCATTTT

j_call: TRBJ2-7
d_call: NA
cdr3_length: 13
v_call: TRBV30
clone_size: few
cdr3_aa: CAWSVNGWFEQYF
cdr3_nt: TGTGCCTGGAGTGTCAACGGTTGGTTCGAGCAGTACTTC